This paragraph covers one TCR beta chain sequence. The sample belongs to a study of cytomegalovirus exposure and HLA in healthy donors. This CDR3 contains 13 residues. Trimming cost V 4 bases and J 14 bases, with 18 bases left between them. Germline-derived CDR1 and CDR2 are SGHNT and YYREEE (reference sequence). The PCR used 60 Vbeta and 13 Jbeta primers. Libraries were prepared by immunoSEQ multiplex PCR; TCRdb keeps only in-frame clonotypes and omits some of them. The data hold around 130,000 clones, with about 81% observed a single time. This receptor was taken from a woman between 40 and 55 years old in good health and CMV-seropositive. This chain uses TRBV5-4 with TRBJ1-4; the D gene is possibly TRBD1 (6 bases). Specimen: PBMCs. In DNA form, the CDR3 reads TGTGCCAGCAGCGACTGGACAGCCCAGGTTCTGTTTTTT. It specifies CASSDWTAQVLFF.